Listed below are T cell receptor beta chains from one sample, sequenced in a study of T cells after yellow fever vaccination. MiXCR was run by TCRdb on the 5' RACE reads, yielding one entry per CDR3 protein. The sample has 60,000 to 95,000 distinct CDR3 sequences; about 7.2% are singletons. Sequencing was performed on CD8+ T cells sorted from PBMCs, taken 10 days after the first yellow fever vaccination. The receptors shown here come from a man younger than 35 who received the YFV17D yellow fever vaccine. The CDR3 runs from the conserved cysteine through the conserved F or W. The D gene is left open where the match is weak. Some rows have no size entry. The others give once, few or many, or a class for an expanded clone.

TRBV6-4	13	TRBJ2-3	NA	medium-sized	CASSTGPTDTQYF	TGTGCCAGCAGCACGGGGCCCACAGATACGCAGTATTTT
TRBV4-1	16	TRBJ2-3	NA	few	CASSQVKSPYSDTQYF	TGCGCCAGCAGCCAAGTGAAATCACCATACTCAGATACGCAGTATTTT
TRBV6-2/TRBV6-3	13	TRBJ1-2	NA	few	CASTYGINYGYTF	TGTGCCAGCACCTACGGAATTAACTATGGCTACACCTTC
TRBV7-8	15	TRBJ1-5	NA	NA	CASSLDGESNQPQHF	TGTGCCAGCAGCCTAGACGGGGAGAGCAATCAGCCCCAGCATTTT
TRBV6-5	15	TRBJ1-1	TRBD1	many	CASSYSTGEATEAFF	TGTGCCAGCAGTTACTCCACAGGGGAGGCCACTGAAGCTTTCTTT
TRBV7-6	14	TRBJ2-4	NA	many	CASSWQLAKNIQYF	TGTGCCAGCAGCTGGCAACTAGCCAAAAACATTCAGTACTTC
TRBV6-2/TRBV6-3	15	TRBJ2-1	NA	few	CASSYRDLSYNEQFF	TGTGCCAGCAGTTACCGGGACCTCTCTTACAATGAGCAGTTCTTC
TRBV4-1	16	TRBJ1-1	TRBD1	few	CASSQGGQGMNTEAFF	TGCGCCAGCAGCCAGGGCGGACAGGGGATGAACACTGAAGCTTTCTTT
TRBV19	16	TRBJ2-1	NA	NA	CASSKRDTGTYNEQFF	TGTGCCAGTAGTAAGAGGGACACCGGGACCTACAATGAGCAGTTCTTC
TRBV7-8	16	TRBJ1-1	TRBD1	many	CASSQGTGAANTEAFF	TGTGCCAGCAGCCAAGGGACAGGGGCGGCGAACACTGAAGCTTTCTTT
TRBV4-1	16	TRBJ1-5	NA	many	CASSQGAYRWEQPQHF	TGCGCCAGCAGCCAAGGAGCTTACCGTTGGGAGCAGCCCCAGCATTTT
TRBV6-2/TRBV6-3	13	TRBJ2-7	TRBD1	many	CASRLDRGYEQYF	TGTGCCAGCAGACTGGACAGGGGCTACGAGCAGTACTTC
TRBV7-2	16	TRBJ2-3	TRBD2	many	CASSSFAGGAGDTQYF	TGTGCCAGCAGCTCTTTCGCGGGGGGGGCCGGTGATACGCAGTATTTT
TRBV27	14	TRBJ1-2	NA	few	CASSSHPGVYGYTF	TGTGCCAGCAGTTCCCACCCGGGAGTCTATGGCTACACCTTC
TRBV25-1	12	TRBJ2-2	NA	many	CASSGYAGELFF	TGTGCCAGCAGTGGTTACGCCGGGGAGCTGTTTTTT
TRBV4-1	17	TRBJ1-1	NA	few	CASSQDPLGGWHTEAFF	TGCGCCAGCAGCCAAGATCCCCTTGGTGGCTGGCACACTGAAGCTTTCTTT
TRBV7-3	17	TRBJ2-3	TRBD2	many	CASSSGLAGALADTQYF	TGTGCCAGCAGCTCGGGACTAGCGGGGGCCCTTGCAGATACGCAGTATTTT
TRBV7-2	17	TRBJ2-7	TRBD1	few	CASSFNSIRDRDYEQYF	TGTGCCAGCAGCTTCAACTCAATACGGGACAGGGACTACGAGCAGTACTTC
TRBV6-1	13	TRBJ1-4	NA	many	CASAKYANEKLFF	TGTGCCAGCGCTAAGTATGCTAATGAAAAACTGTTTTTT
TRBV7-2	16	TRBJ1-2	NA	many	CASSLDHPGANYGYTF	TGTGCCAGCAGCTTAGATCACCCAGGCGCCAACTATGGCTACACCTTC
TRBV4-3	16	TRBJ2-5	NA	NA	CASSQSRTASGETQYF	TGCGCCAGCAGCCAGTCTCGGACCGCATCAGGGGAGACCCAGTACTTC
TRBV10-2	14	TRBJ2-1	TRBD2	many	CASSGRGGLNEQFF	TGCGCCAGCAGTGGGCGGGGGGGCCTCAATGAGCAGTTCTTC
TRBV4-1	12	TRBJ2-1	NA	few	CASSQNWNEQFF	TGCGCCAGCAGCCAAAATTGGAATGAGCAGTTCTTC
TRBV4-3	17	TRBJ2-1	NA	many	CASSQDLGWGNYNEQFF	TGCGCCAGCAGCCAAGATCTTGGTTGGGGAAATTACAATGAGCAGTTCTTC
TRBV4-1	12	TRBJ1-2	NA	many	CASSPGGYGYTF	TGCGCCAGCAGCCCGGGGGGATATGGCTACACCTTC
TRBV6-4	13	TRBJ2-3	NA	many	CASSRTSTDTQYF	TGTGCCAGCAGCCGGACTAGCACAGATACGCAGTATTTT
TRBV30	12	TRBJ1-1	NA	NA	CAWNQGNTEAFF	TGTGCCTGGAATCAGGGGAACACTGAAGCTTTCTTT
TRBV6-2/TRBV6-3	15	TRBJ1-1	TRBD1	many	CASSYSTTGSTEAFF	TGTGCCAGCAGTTACTCGACGACAGGGAGCACTGAAGCTTTCTTT
TRBV27	19	TRBJ2-1	NA	NA	CASSLSPLSRDPKGGEQFF	TGTGCCAGCAGTCTTAGCCCATTGAGCCGGGACCCCAAAGGCGGTGAGCAGTTCTTC
TRBV29-1	11	TRBJ2-1	NA	many	CSVDPAGEQFF	TGCAGCGTTGACCCCGCGGGGGAGCAGTTCTTC
TRBV4-1	12	TRBJ2-7	NA	few	CASSHRFYEQYF	TGCGCCAGCAGCCATAGGTTCTACGAGCAGTACTTC
TRBV7-8	17	TRBJ1-3	NA	many	CASSQGGEGGSGNTIYF	TGTGCCAGCAGCCAAGGCGGTGAAGGGGGCTCTGGAAACACCATATATTTT
TRBV7-9	16	TRBJ2-5	NA	NA	CASSPTEVEWSETQYF	TGTGCCAGCAGCCCCACCGAGGTCGAGTGGAGCGAGACCCAGTACTTC
TRBV20-1	16	TRBJ2-5	TRBD2	NA	CSASGLAGGPVETQYF	TGCAGTGCTAGTGGACTAGCGGGGGGGCCGGTAGAGACCCAGTACTTC
TRBV14	14	TRBJ2-5	NA	many	CASSQLEAQETQYF	TGTGCCAGCAGCCAATTGGAGGCACAAGAGACCCAGTACTTC
TRBV4-1	15	TRBJ2-2	NA	many	CASSLQGDNTGELFF	TGCGCCAGCAGCCTGCAGGGAGATAACACCGGGGAGCTGTTTTTT
TRBV5-5	15	TRBJ2-2	NA	many	CASSFFLVGTGELFF	TGTGCCAGCAGCTTTTTCCTGGTTGGCACCGGGGAGCTGTTTTTT